This TCR beta chain was retrieved from a study of T cell repertoires in cytomegalovirus infection. Whole-study context: Public TCR beta signatures marked donors with CMV infection and the matching HLA. General study results and limits: Across the ex vivo response, the dominant clonotypes were HLA-C-restricted CMV-specific TCR beta clonotypes.

Regarding this clonotype: The antigen is undetermined.

TCRdb re-called the reads through MiXCR, storing one row per CDR3 protein. Of approximately 750,000 distinct CDR3 sequences in the sample, approximately 40% are singletons; the top ten hold around 2.8%. This receptor was identified in a human donor in good health (CMV status not recorded). Some clones in this sample may be carry-over from other donors' samples. The sample comprised PBMCs.

CDR3 sequence (DNA): TGTGCCAGCAGCCTCCAACCGGCGACTAATGAAAAACTGTTTTTT. Amino acid sequence: CASSLQPATNEKLFF. The chain links TRBV28 to TRBJ1-4; D not certain. The germline V gene has CDR1 MDHEN and CDR2 SYDVKM. There are 15 residues in the CDR3. The V gene lost 6 bases and the J gene lost 2 bases, with 13 bases spanning the gap.